Presented here are 30 T cell receptor beta chains from one specimen sequenced in a study of cytomegalovirus exposure and HLA in healthy donors. Use of 60 Vbeta and 13 Jbeta primers characterized the PCR. Generated by immunoSEQ multiplex PCR, the TCRdb table keeps only in-frame clones and is missing some. In the table there are tens of thousands of clones, 73% of which are singletons. The sequencing input was PBMCs. The receptors shown here come from a man over 45 in good health and CMV-seronegative.

J is TRBJ1-1 and V is TRBV5-4; 8 nucleotides agree with TRBD1. V dropped 3 bases and J dropped 0; count of bases not matched to a gene: 4. Germline assignment: CDR1 SGHNT and CDR2 YYREEE (reference sequence). The CDR3 loop spans 15 amino acids. The CDR3 loop is CASSSPTGVNTEAFF. The CDR3 nucleotides read TGTGCCAGCAGCTCCCCGACAGGGGTGAACACTGAAGCTTTCTTT.

The chain has TRBV4-1 and TRBJ1-1; no firm D call. The CDR3 is 13 amino acids. V was shortened by 4 bases and J by 4 bases, with 10 bases between the two germline ends. Germline V gene lookup returns CDR1 MGHRA and CDR2 YSYEKL. CDR3 loop: CASSLGESTEAFF. DNA for the CDR3: TGCGCCAGCAGCCTCGGGGAGAGCACTGAAGCTTTCTTT.

This clone was observed a handful of times. The V call is TRBV2, the J call TRBJ1-1; weak D call: TRBD1 (6 bases). Looked up from germline, CDR1 is SNHLY and CDR2 is FYNNEI. CDR3 length equals 14 residues. The V and J ends lost 4 bases and 0 bases respectively, with 9 bases between them. The CDR3 DNA reads TGTGCCAGCAGTGGGGGGGGCATGAACACTGAAGCTTTCTTT. This gives the protein CASSGGGMNTEAFF.

This clone appeared once. The V call is TRBV5-1, the J call TRBJ2-3, with TRBD1 matching over 7 bases. Germline-derived CDR1 and CDR2 are SGHRS and YFSETQ. The length of the CDR3 is 15 residues. With V trimmed by 4 bases and J by 1 base, 6 bases remained unmatched. The CDR3 protein is CASSQRDSGTDTQYF. The CDR3 coding sequence is TGCGCCAGCAGCCAACGGGACAGCGGCACAGATACGCAGTATTTT.

This chain connects TRBV7-3 to TRBJ2-3; TRBD2 aligns across 10 bases. V dropped 5 bases and J dropped 0; count of bases not matched to a gene: 11. This CDR3 comprises 18 residues. Per germline, CDR1 SGHTA and CDR2 FQGTGA. The CDR3 DNA is TGTGCCAGCAGCCGAGACGTAGCGGGGGGTGCTAGCACAGATACGCAGTATTTT. Residues: CASSRDVAGGASTDTQYF. The complete variable domain, with remaining parts taken from reference TRBV7-3 and TRBJ2-3, reads GAGVSQTPSNKVTEKGKYVELRCDPISGHTALYWYRQSLGQGPEFLIYFQGTGAADDSGLPNDRFFAVRPEGSVSTLKIQRTERGDSAVYLCASSRDVAGGASTDTQYFGPGTRLTVL.

The rearrangement uses TRBV19 and TRBJ1-2; 8 bases are shared with TRBD1. CDR3 length: 12 residues. The V gene's germline CDR1 is LNHDA and CDR2 SQIVND (reference sequence). The V gene end was trimmed by 8 bases and the J gene end by 8 bases; junction bases not matched to a gene: 7. The CDR3 loop is CASQDRARGYTF. CDR3 nucleotides: TGTGCCAGTCAGGACAGGGCACGAGGCTACACCTTC.

The rearrangement links TRBV2 to TRBJ2-5, with TRBD1 identical over 7 bases. Germline trimming cut 4 bases from V and 7 bases from J; bases unmatched to any gene: 12. The V gene's germline CDR1 is SNHLY and CDR2 FYNNEI. This CDR3 region has 15 residues. CDR3 sequence: CASSVRDSPRATQYF. The CDR3 DNA sequence: TGTGCCAGCAGTGTTCGGGACAGCCCCCGGGCGACCCAGTACTTC.

The chain is built from TRBV21-1 and TRBJ1-1; the listed D gene, TRBD1, was not tested against the DNA. TRBV21-1 is noted as a pseudogene. This CDR3 has 14 amino acids. The DNA for the CDR3 is TGTGCCAGCAGGGCACAGGGGCTGGACACTGAAGCTTTCTTT. This codes for CASRAQGLDTEAFF.

This rearrangement joins TRBV2 to TRBJ2-2, with 13 bases lining up with TRBD2. CDR1 is SNHLY, CDR2 FYNNEI, per germline. CDR3 length: 18 amino acids. V was pared by 6 bases and J by 7 bases, with 14 bases of the junction left unmatched. DNA of the CDR3: TGTGCCAGCAGCGCACCAAGAACTAGCGGGGGGGCTAGCGGGGAGCTGTTTTTT. It translates to CASSAPRTSGGASGELFF.

This clone was seen a single time. The chain uses TRBV7-8 and TRBJ1-5; possible D gene TRBD1, 5 bases. Germline lookup yields CDR1 SGHVS and CDR2 FQNEAQ. This CDR3 has 15 amino acids. Trimming pared 3 bases from V and 9 bases from J, leaving 18 bases between. The CDR3 DNA reads as TGTGCCAGCAGCTTCGGGCGGGGCCTCTGGGGGCCCCAGCATTTT. Its translation: CASSFGRGLWGPQHF.

The V and J genes are TRBV29-1 and TRBJ2-1; the D gene is possibly TRBD2 (6 bases). V was pared by 2 bases and J by 6 bases, with 14 bases between. The CDR3 contains 14 residues. CDR1 is SQVTM, CDR2 ANQGSEA, per germline. This CDR3 is CSVEPSGRGNEQFF. CDR3 coding DNA: TGCAGCGTTGAACCCAGCGGGCGTGGCAATGAGCAGTTCTTC.

The rearrangement joins TRBV19 to TRBJ2-1, with D tentatively TRBD2 (5 bases). Germline CDR1 LNHDA, CDR2 SQIVND (reference sequence). This CDR3 is 12 amino acids long. V gave up 6 bases and J gave up 10 bases, with 13 bases separating them. Here the CDR3 DNA reads TGTGCCAGTAGCGAGGGATTGAGGGAGCAGTTCTTC. It codes for CASSEGLREQFF.

The J gene is TRBJ1-2, the V gene TRBV6-4; 7 bases align to TRBD1. The ends lost 3 bases at V and 4 bases at J; junction bases unmatched: 11. Germline CDR1 is MRHNA and CDR2 is SNTAGT. This CDR3 is 16 amino acids long. The CDR3 nucleotides are TGTGCCAGCAGTGAGGGACCGGGACAGCCTAGCTATGGCTACACCTTC. Translated: CASSEGPGQPSYGYTF.

This chain links TRBV5-1 with TRBJ1-4, with 7 bases identical to TRBD1. Germline trimming cut 0 bases from V and 8 bases from J; bases unmatched to any gene: 4. CDR3 size: 14 residues. CDR1 is SGHRS and CDR2 is YFSETQ in the germline V gene. The CDR3 loop reads CASSLGQGREKLFF. The CDR3 nucleotides read TGCGCCAGCAGCTTGGGACAGGGTCGGGAAAAACTGTTTTTT.

CDR3 protein: CASSVSMPQGNYGYTF. CDR3 in DNA: TGTGCCAGCAGCGTCTCGATGCCCCAGGGGAACTATGGCTACACCTTC. The gene calls are TRBV9 and TRBJ1-2; TRBD1 might be the D (6 bases). This CDR3 is 16 amino acids long. V was shortened by 2 bases and J by 2 bases, with 16 bases between the two germline ends. Germline loops: CDR1 SGDLS, CDR2 YYNGEE.

The rearrangement uses TRBV11-2 and TRBJ1-6, with D hard to call. The V end lost 0 bases, the J end lost 10 bases, and 7 bases lay between the germline ends. The CDR3 covers 13 residues. The germline V gene encodes CDR1 SGHAT and CDR2 FQNNGV. CDR3 region: CASSLDEVSPLHF. DNA of the CDR3: TGTGCCAGCAGCTTAGACGAGGTCTCACCCCTCCACTTT.

The CDR3 loop is CASSLETAGTGELFF. The CDR3, as DNA: TGTGCCAGCAGCTTGGAAACGGCGGGGACCGGGGAGCTGTTTTTT. The chain recombines TRBV11-3 with TRBJ2-2, with a weak D call TRBD2 (6 bases). The CDR3 spans 15 residues. The germline V gene encodes CDR1 SGHNT and CDR2 YENEEA. V was cut by 3 bases and J by 5 bases, with 13 bases left in between.

This sequence joins TRBV30 and TRBJ1-2, with D possibly matching TRBD1 (6 bases). This CDR3 has 13 residues. Trimming stripped 7 bases from V and 2 bases from J, with 14 bases between. In germline, CDR1 is GTSNPN, CDR2 SVGIG (reference sequence). The CDR3 nucleotides are TGTGCCTTACGACAGGAGGCCAACTATGGCTACACCTTC. Translating it yields CALRQEANYGYTF.

The chain carries TRBV6-1 and TRBJ2-1, with 8 bases matching TRBD1. CDR3 length: 15 residues. Unmatched junction bases numbered 9, after V lost 5 bases and J lost 6 bases. Per the germline V gene, CDR1 is MNHNS and CDR2 is SASEGT. The CDR3 nucleotides are TGTGCCAGCAGTACTCAGGGGGCTATAAGCAATGAGCAGTTCTTC. Protein sequence: CASSTQGAISNEQFF.

This chain joins TRBV7-9 and TRBJ1-4, with D possibly matching TRBD1 (6 bases). Per the germline V gene, CDR1 is SEHNR and CDR2 is FQNEAQ (reference sequence). This CDR3 is built from 15 residues. Trimming took 5 bases from V and 7 from J, leaving 17 bases between them. The CDR3 sequence is CASSLVSQGTEKLFF. The DNA of the CDR3 is TGTGCCAGCAGCCTGGTTAGCCAGGGGACTGAAAAACTGTTTTTT.

V gene TRBV5-6 combines with J gene TRBJ2-7; 9 bases line up with TRBD1. J was trimmed by 0 bases and V by 4 bases; bases with no gene match: 2. Germline values: CDR1 SGHDT, CDR2 YYEEEE. CDR3 size: 14 residues. The CDR3 nucleotides read TGTGCCAGCAGCGGGGACAGGGCCTCCTACGAGCAGTACTTC. Translated: CASSGDRASYEQYF.

A few counts support this clone. The V gene is TRBV5-6, the J gene TRBJ2-5; 8 positions agree with TRBD1. The J call is uncertain, as TRBJ2-7 better fits the DNA end. The CDR3 covers 14 residues. In germline, CDR1 is SGHDT, CDR2 YYEEEE. The CDR3 bases are TGTGCCAGCAGCTATCGACAGGGGCTCTACGAGCAGTACTTC. It translates to CASSYRQGLYEQYF.

The chain carries TRBV6-5 and TRBJ2-7, with D perhaps TRBD1 (6 bases). In germline, CDR1 is MNHEY, CDR2 SVGAGI. V lost 4 bases, J lost 2 bases, and 12 bases lay in between. The CDR3 length is 14 residues. CDR3 sequence: CASSSPGHPYEQYF. In nucleotides, the CDR3 is TGTGCCAGCAGTTCTCCGGGACACCCCTACGAGCAGTACTTC.

The rearrangement links TRBV6-6 to TRBJ1-3; the D is unclear. The CDR3 has 14 amino acids. The germline gives CDR1 MNHNY, CDR2 SVGAGI (reference sequence). V lost 2 bases and J lost 0, with 5 bases in between. The DNA for the CDR3 is TGTGCCAGCAGTTACGAGGTCTCTGGAAACACCATATATTTT. It translates to CASSYEVSGNTIYF.

There are a few counts of this clone. The chain carries TRBV7-9 and TRBJ1-2; possibly TRBD1 for D (5 bases). Per germline, CDR1 SEHNR and CDR2 FQNEAQ (reference sequence). This CDR3 spans 13 amino acids. Trimming removed 8 bases from V and 2 bases from J, with 12 bases in between. CDR3 DNA sequence: TGTGCCAGCGGCTATCCAGGGAACTATGGCTACACCTTC. It encodes CASGYPGNYGYTF.

The chain uses TRBV21-1 and TRBJ1-1; the listed D gene, TRBD1, was not tested against the DNA. TRBV21-1 is reported as a pseudogene. CDR3 length: 14 amino acids. CDR3 nucleotides: TGTGCCAGCAGCAGGGTGGGGGCGAACACTGAAGCTTTCTTT. Translating gives CASSRVGANTEAFF.

The genes are TRBV7-3 and TRBJ1-1, with 7 bases that match TRBD1. The CDR3 totals 13 residues. The germline CDR1 and CDR2 sequences are SGHTA and FQGTGA. With 4 bases clipped from V and 4 bases from J, the junction kept 3 bases outside the gene matches. The CDR3 DNA sequence: TGTGCCAGCAGCTACGACAGGGTCACTGAAGCTTTCTTT. Protein sequence: CASSYDRVTEAFF.

This clone was detected only once. The chain recombines TRBV27 with TRBJ1-2; 10 nucleotides match TRBD1. Germline assignment: CDR1 MNHEY and CDR2 SMNVEV (reference sequence). Losses at the gene ends were 6 bases for V and 6 bases for J; bases not matched to a gene: 10. This CDR3 region has 15 residues. The CDR3 DNA is TGTGCCAGCAGGCGTCCGGGACAGGGGATAGATGGCTACACCTTC. Encoded protein: CASRRPGQGIDGYTF.

V gene TRBV6-5 combines with J gene TRBJ2-1; 13 bases match TRBD2. The J segment lost 9 bases and the V segment lost 6 bases, leaving 8 bases of the junction unmatched. The germline V gene encodes CDR1 MNHEY and CDR2 SVGAGI. There are 15 residues in the CDR3. The CDR3: CASSWTSGGWGEQFF. The CDR3 DNA follows: TGTGCCAGCAGCTGGACTAGCGGGGGATGGGGTGAGCAGTTCTTC.

The chain links TRBV21-1 to TRBJ2-2; the table's D call, TRBD1, was not checked against the DNA. TRBV21-1 is assigned pseudogene status. The length of the CDR3 is 12 residues. The DNA for the CDR3 is TGTGCCAGCACCAGGCGCACCGGGGAGCTGTTTTTT. Translated: CASTRRTGELFF.